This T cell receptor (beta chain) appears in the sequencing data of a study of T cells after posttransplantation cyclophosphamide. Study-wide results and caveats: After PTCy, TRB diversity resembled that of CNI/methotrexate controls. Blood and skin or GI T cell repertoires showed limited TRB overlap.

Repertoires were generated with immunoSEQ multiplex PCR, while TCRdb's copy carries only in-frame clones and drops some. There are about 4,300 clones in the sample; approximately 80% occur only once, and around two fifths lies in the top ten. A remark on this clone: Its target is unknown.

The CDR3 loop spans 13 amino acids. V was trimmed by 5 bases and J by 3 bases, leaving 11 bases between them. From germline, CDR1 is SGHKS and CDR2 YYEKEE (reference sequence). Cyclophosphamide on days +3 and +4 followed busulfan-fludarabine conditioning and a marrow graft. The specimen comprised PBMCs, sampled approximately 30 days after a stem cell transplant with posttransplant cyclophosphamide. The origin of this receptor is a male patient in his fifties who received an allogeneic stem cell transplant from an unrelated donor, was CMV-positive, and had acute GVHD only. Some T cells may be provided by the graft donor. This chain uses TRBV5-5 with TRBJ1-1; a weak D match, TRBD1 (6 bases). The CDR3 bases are TGTGCCAGCAGTGAACAGGGAGACACTGAAGCTTTCTTT. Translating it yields CASSEQGDTEAFF.